The present T cell receptor beta chain was sequenced within a study of chemoradiotherapy in HPV16-positive cancers. Study-wide results and caveats: HPV-responsive T-cell expansion during chemoradiotherapy was linked to improved recurrence-free survival in HPV16-positive patients. Non-HPV-specific T cells did not expand in tumors during treatment, whereas candidate HPV-specific clones and E7-related motifs did. The functional HPV-specific definition rests on just a couple of HPV16-positive patients.

Repeated repertoire sampling spanned the course of chemoradiotherapy. The table came from immunoSEQ multiplex PCR; TCRdb's copy has only in-frame clones and leaves some out. The sample consists of some 12,000 clones, around 87% of them appearing once. From germline, CDR1 is ENHRY and CDR2 SYGVKD. This CDR3 is built from 15 residues. Trimming left V 6 bases short and J 2 bases short, with 13 bases between. With regard to this clone: As yet, its antigen is unknown.

J is TRBJ1-4 and V is TRBV10-3; unclear D gene. The sequence came from a human donor with HPV-associated anogenital cancer. Sequencing used blood, obtained from a patient who underwent chemoradiotherapy. The DNA of the CDR3 is TGTGCCATCAGCGAGGGCCCTGGGACTAATGAAAAACTGTTTTTT. The encoded protein is CAISEGPGTNEKLFF.